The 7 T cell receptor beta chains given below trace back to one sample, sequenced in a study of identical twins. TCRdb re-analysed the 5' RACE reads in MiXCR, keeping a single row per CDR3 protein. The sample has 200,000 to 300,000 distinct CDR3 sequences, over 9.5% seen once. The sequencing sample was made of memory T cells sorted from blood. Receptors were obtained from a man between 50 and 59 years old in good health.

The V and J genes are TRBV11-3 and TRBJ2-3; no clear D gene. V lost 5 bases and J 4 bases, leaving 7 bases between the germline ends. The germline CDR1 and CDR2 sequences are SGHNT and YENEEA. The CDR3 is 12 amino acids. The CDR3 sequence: CASSPGADTQYF. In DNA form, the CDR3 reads TGTGCCAGCAGCCCCGGTGCAGATACGCAGTATTTT.

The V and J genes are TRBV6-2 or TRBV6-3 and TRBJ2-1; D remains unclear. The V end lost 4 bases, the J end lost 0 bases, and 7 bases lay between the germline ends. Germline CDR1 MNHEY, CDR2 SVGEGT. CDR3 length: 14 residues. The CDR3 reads CASSSVSSYNEQFF. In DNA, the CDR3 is TGTGCCAGCAGTTCGGTTTCCTCCTACAATGAGCAGTTCTTC.

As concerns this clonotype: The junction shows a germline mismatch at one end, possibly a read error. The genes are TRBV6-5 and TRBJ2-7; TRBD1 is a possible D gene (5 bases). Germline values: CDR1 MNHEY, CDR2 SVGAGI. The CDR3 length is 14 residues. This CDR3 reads CDSSWNQGYYEQYF. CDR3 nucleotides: TGTGACAGCAGTTGGAATCAGGGTTACTACGAGCAGTACTTC.

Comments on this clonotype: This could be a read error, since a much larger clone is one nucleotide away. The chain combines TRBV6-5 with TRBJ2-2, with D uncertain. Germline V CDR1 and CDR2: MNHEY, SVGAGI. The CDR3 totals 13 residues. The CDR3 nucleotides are TGTGCCAGCAGTTATTTTGGCACCAGGGAGCTGTTTTTT. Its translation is CASSYFGTRELFF.

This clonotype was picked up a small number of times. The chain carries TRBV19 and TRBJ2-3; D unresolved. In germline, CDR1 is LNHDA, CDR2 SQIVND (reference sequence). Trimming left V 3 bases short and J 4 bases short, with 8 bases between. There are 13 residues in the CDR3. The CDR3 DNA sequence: TGTGCCAGTAGTATCCAAGGCGCAGATACGCAGTATTTT. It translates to CASSIQGADTQYF. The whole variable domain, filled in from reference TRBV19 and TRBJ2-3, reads DGGITQSPKYLFRKEGQNVTLSCEQNLNHDAMYWYRQDPGQGLRLIYYSQIVNDFQKGDIAEGYSVSREKKESFPLTVTSAQKNPTAFYLCASSIQGADTQYFGPGTRLTVL.

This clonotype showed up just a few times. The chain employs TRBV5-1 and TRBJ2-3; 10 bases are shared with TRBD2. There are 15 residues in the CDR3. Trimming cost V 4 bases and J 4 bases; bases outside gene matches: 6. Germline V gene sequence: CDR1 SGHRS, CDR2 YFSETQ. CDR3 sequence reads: CASSLIAGGPDTQYF. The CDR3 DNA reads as TGCGCCAGCAGCCTAATAGCGGGGGGTCCAGATACGCAGTATTTT. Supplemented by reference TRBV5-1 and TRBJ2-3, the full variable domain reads KAGVTQTPRYLIKTRGQQVTLSCSPISGHRSVSWYQQTPGQGLQFLFEYFSETQRNKGNFPGRFSGRQFSNSRSEMNVSTLELGDSALYLCASSLIAGGPDTQYFGPGTRLTVL.

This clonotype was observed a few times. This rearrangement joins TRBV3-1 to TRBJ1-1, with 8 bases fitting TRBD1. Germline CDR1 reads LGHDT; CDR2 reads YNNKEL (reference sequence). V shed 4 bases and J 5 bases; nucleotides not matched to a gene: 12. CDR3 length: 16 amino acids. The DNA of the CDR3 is TGTGCCAGCAGCCGGTGGGACAGGCCCTCGGGAACTGAAGCTTTCTTT. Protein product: CASSRWDRPSGTEAFF.